A selection of T cell receptor beta chains follows, all from one sample in a study of T cell therapy after organ transplantation. Their antigen targets remain unknown. Produced via immunoSEQ multiplex PCR; TCRdb's table is partial and in-frame only. The sample carries some 17,000 clones, 65% to 90% recorded once. Sequenced material: CD8+ T cells from blood, taken after autologous CMV-specific T cell therapy. The origin of the receptors is a human patient who had received a solid organ transplant and had CMV disease. Some T cells may be provided by the graft donor. The CDR3 runs from the conserved cysteine through the conserved F or W. D genes are given only for firm matches. Size is stated for part of the rows, as once, few or many counts, or as a class when the clone is expanded.

length	V	J	size	D	DNA	CDR3
16	TRBV9	TRBJ1-1	NA	TRBD1	TGTGCCAGCAGCTTCATAGGACAGGGGGGTAACACTGAAGCTTTCTTT	CASSFIGQGGNTEAFF
16	TRBV19	TRBJ2-7	large	TRBD1	TGTGCCAGTAGTATAGATAGAGGACAGGGGGCCAGAGGGCAGTACTTC	CASSIDRGQGARGQYF
13	TRBV30	TRBJ1-1	few	NA	TGTGCCTGGAGTGTACTCCTGAACACTGAAGCTTTCTTT	CAWSVLLNTEAFF
14	TRBV4-2	TRBJ2-7	NA	TRBD1	TGTGCCAGCAGCCACGGACAGGGAATTAACGAGCAGTACTTC	CASSHGQGINEQYF
13	TRBV6-8	TRBJ1-1	NA	NA	TGTGCCAGCAGTTACCCCTTTAGCGCTGAAGCTTTCTTT	CASSYPFSAEAFF
17	TRBV19	TRBJ1-5	NA	TRBD1	TGTGCCAGTAGCCGGGACAGGGGGCCATATAGCAATCAGCCCCAGCATTTT	CASSRDRGPYSNQPQHF
14	TRBV7-3	TRBJ2-3	NA	NA	TGTGCCAGCAGCTTAATTGGGGCGACAGATACGCAGTATTTT	CASSLIGATDTQYF
10	TRBV27	TRBJ2-5	NA	NA	TGTGCCAGCAAGGGGGAGACCCAGTACTTC	CASKGETQYF
15	TRBV7-9	TRBJ2-5	NA	TRBD1	TGTGCCAGCAGCCTTCGGACAGGGAGAGCAGAGACCCAGTACTTC	CASSLRTGRAETQYF
14	TRBV27	TRBJ2-7	once	TRBD1	TGTGCCAGCAGTTTTACAGGGGGAACGTCCGAGCAGTACTTC	CASSFTGGTSEQYF
15	TRBV6-1	TRBJ1-5	NA	NA	TGTGCCAGTAAGAGACAGGAAGAGACCTATTCGGCCCAGCATTTT	CASKRQEETYSAQHF
14	TRBV6-1	TRBJ1-4	few	NA	TGTGCCAGCAGTGAGGGACCCGCCAATGAAAAACTGTTTTTT	CASSEGPANEKLFF
14	TRBV4-2	TRBJ1-1	NA	TRBD1	TGTGCCAGCAGCCAGGAAGGGACAGGGGCTGAAGCTTTCTTT	CASSQEGTGAEAFF
16	TRBV4-3	TRBJ1-4	once	TRBD1	TGCGCCAGCAGCCAAGATGGGACAGGGACTAATGAAAAACTGTTTTTT	CASSQDGTGTNEKLFF